This is a list of T cell receptor beta chains from one sample in a study of T cell responses to AZD1222 COVID-19 vaccine. This table comes from immunoSEQ multiplex PCR, and its TCRdb copy is limited to in-frame clones, with some not included. Of about 93,000 clones listed, 70% to 90% are singletons. This sample comprised peripheral blood, obtained on day 0 of AZD1222 vaccination. The receptors stem from an adult in good health. Both conserved end residues are trimmed from each CDR3. The size of a clone is reported for some rows only, either as once, few or many, or as a class for expanded clones.

TRBJ2-3	TRBV7-3	-	ASSSFSGGTDTQY
TRBJ2-3	TRBV25-1	-	ASSEFGSGDTQY
TRBJ1-5	TRBV7-2	-	ASSTNTFQPQH
TRBJ1-3	TRBV5-1	-	ASSQGLSSGNTIY
TRBJ1-6	TRBV27	once	ASSFALRDTSPLH
TRBJ1-4	TRBV7-6	-	ASRAGTGDEKLF
TRBJ2-1	TRBV7-9	few	ASSILAGTNEQF
TRBJ2-2	TRBV6-6	once	ASSPHGTGGAVTGELF
TRBJ2-3	TRBV7-3	-	ASSPTGSTDTQY
TRBJ1-1	TRBV7-2	-	ASSLAGAGTEAF
TRBJ2-5	TRBV7-9	-	ASSLPQGGETQY
TRBJ2-7	TRBV6-5	once	ASQTVSGEQY
TRBJ2-2	TRBV2	-	ASSLLVTGELF
TRBJ2-1	TRBV4-1	-	ASSLSDEQF
TRBJ1-1	TRBV19	-	ASSSRTENTEAF
TRBJ2-3	TRBV18	-	ASSPGTGGRGTDTQY
TRBJ2-2	TRBV3-1/TRBV3-2	-	ASKGQGNTGELF
TRBJ2-6	TRBV6-2/TRBV6-3	few	ASSTHVPTNVLT
TRBJ2-3	TRBV24-1	-	ATSEGGLAGADTQY
TRBJ2-3	TRBV5-6	once	ASSTSGGRTDTQY
TRBJ2-1	TRBV9	-	ASSLTSGPYNEQF
TRBJ1-1	TRBV6-5	-	ASSYHQGSMNTEAF
TRBJ2-1	TRBV5-1	-	ASSSRTDAKEQF
TRBJ2-1	TRBV5-1	-	ASNELGNEQF
TRBJ2-1	TRBV28	few	ASSTRLVNEQF
TRBJ1-5	TRBV2	-	ASSGSGAENQPQH
TRBJ1-5	TRBV25-1	-	ASSELGEGPAQPQH
TRBJ1-4	TRBV28	-	ASSLSGQGTNEKLF
TRBJ2-7	TRBV5-1	-	ASSKQGALPDYEQY
TRBJ2-5	TRBV5-5	-	ASSSLGTTPTTQY
TRBJ1-5	TRBV19	-	ASSIDGPVMDSNQPQH
TRBJ2-5	TRBV7-2	-	ASSLAHQETQY
TRBJ1-1	TRBV4-1	few	ASSQVFSRTEAF
TRBJ1-2	TRBV30	-	AWDRYYGYT
TRBJ1-5	TRBV28	-	ASSLTDRRHQPQH
TRBJ2-5	TRBV7-9	-	ASSPAGTRQETQY
TRBJ2-1	TRBV27	-	ASSLITYNEQF
TRBJ1-4	TRBV27	-	ASRRQGQANEKLF
TRBJ1-2	TRBV2	-	AREKGSNYGYT
TRBJ1-1	TRBV7-2	-	ASSPGHWFTNTEAF
TRBJ2-7	TRBV7-9	-	ASSSVAGVDYEQY
TRBJ2-7	TRBV7-9	-	ASSLALRDEQY
TRBJ2-7	TRBV7-9	-	ASSPRATGLYYEQY
TRBJ2-1	TRBV5-6	-	ASSPGSSYNEQF
TRBJ2-1	TRBV24-1	-	ATSWTGGHNEQF
TRBJ1-2	TRBV13	once	ASSLGPSYT
TRBJ2-7	TRBV7-8	-	ASSLEVTNPTYEQY
TRBJ2-7	TRBV3-1/TRBV3-2	few	ASSPEAITYEQY
TRBJ2-7	TRBV28	-	ASSPDRTPKNEQY
TRBJ2-3	TRBV4-2	-	ASSQGFGRVTDTQY
TRBJ2-7	TRBV9	few	ASSVDPGLGGYEQY
TRBJ1-2	TRBV6-6	-	ASSPSPRLAYYGYT
TRBJ2-7	TRBV6-2/TRBV6-3	-	ASSYSSEQY